These 14 T cell receptor beta chains were all obtained from the same sample, sequenced in a study of OX40 agonist ivuxolimab in advanced cancers. Data came from immunoSEQ multiplex PCR; TCRdb stores just in-frame clones and leaves some out. The sample has around 80,000 clones, roughly nine tenths seen once; the top ten hold approximately 0.19%. The sample was CD4+ or CD8+ T cells sorted from blood, taken in a trial of the OX40 agonist ivuxolimab. Source of these receptors: an adult with an advanced solid tumor such as melanoma, head and neck, liver or kidney cancer.

A remark on this clone: A read error may produce the germline difference seen at one junction end. The chain is built from TRBV7-6 and TRBJ2-5, with 7 bases fitting TRBD1. Germline V gives CDR1 SGHVS, CDR2 FNYEAQ. There are 14 residues in the CDR3. DNA of the CDR3: TGTGCCAACAGCTTGAGGGGGCGCGGAGAGACCCAGTACTTC. This sequence encodes CANSLRGRGETQYF.

The chain combines TRBV2 with TRBJ2-1; 8 bases map to TRBD2. The CDR3 runs 14 residues. The junction had 9 bases not matched to a gene; V was cut back by 6 bases and J by 8 bases. Per the germline V gene, CDR1 is SNHLY and CDR2 is FYNNEI. CDR3 region: CASRGLGSWDEQFF. CDR3 DNA sequence: TGTGCCAGCAGGGGACTAGGGTCTTGGGATGAGCAGTTCTTC. The variable domain in full, with the rest retrieved from reference TRBV2 and TRBJ2-1, is EPEVTQTPSHQVTQMGQEVILRCVPISNHLYFYWYRQILGQKVEFLVSFYNNEISEKSEIFDDQFSVERPDGSNFTLKIRSTKLEDSAMYFCASRGLGSWDEQFFGPGTRLTVL.

This chain joins TRBV7-2 and TRBJ2-7, with 8 bases fitting TRBD2. Germline V gene lookup returns CDR1 SGHTA and CDR2 FQGNSA. The CDR3 spans 14 residues. V trimming: 5 bases; J trimming: 2 bases; junction bases outside the gene matches: 5. DNA for the CDR3: TGTGCCAGCAGCCTCGGGGGGGGTCCCTACGAGCAGTACTTC. As protein: CASSLGGGPYEQYF.

This chain uses TRBV27 with TRBJ1-2; D is uncertain. Per the germline V gene, CDR1 is MNHEY and CDR2 is SMNVEV (reference sequence). There are 14 residues in the CDR3. Trimming took off 4 bases at V and 5 bases at J, with 14 bases between the two ends. CDR3 amino acids: CASSSTSGKYGYTF. In DNA, the CDR3 is TGTGCCAGCAGTTCCACCTCCGGGAAGTATGGCTACACCTTC.

CDR3: CAISGGGQGAVEQFF. The CDR3, as DNA: TGTGCCATCAGTGGTGGGGGACAGGGGGCTGTTGAGCAGTTCTTC. The chain is built from TRBV10-3 and TRBJ2-1; 12 positions match TRBD1. The CDR3 is 15 residues long. With 4 bases clipped from V and 9 bases from J, the junction kept 7 bases outside the gene matches. CDR1 ENHRY and CDR2 SYGVKD come from the germline V gene.

V is TRBV6-1 and J is TRBJ1-5, with D perhaps TRBD1 (5 bases). Looked up from germline, CDR1 is MNHNS and CDR2 is SASEGT. The V and J ends lost 0 bases and 0 bases respectively, with 9 bases between them. The length of the CDR3 is 16 residues. The CDR3 DNA reads TGTGCCAGCAGTGAAGCATTCAGGGCTAGCAATCAGCCCCAGCATTTT. This translates into CASSEAFRASNQPQHF.

V usage is TRBV19 and J usage is TRBJ1-2, with no clear D. Trimming pared 3 bases from V and 7 bases from J, leaving 21 bases between. The V gene's germline CDR1 is LNHDA and CDR2 SQIVND (reference sequence). The CDR3 spans 16 residues. CDR3 amino acids: CASSMIRLHIPAGYTF. The DNA for the CDR3 is TGTGCCAGTAGTATGATTCGTCTCCATATCCCCGCTGGCTACACCTTC.

The chain has TRBV6-1 and TRBJ1-1; D unresolved. CDR1 and CDR2 from the germline V gene are MNHNS and SASEGT. Deletions cut 6 bases from V and 5 bases from J, with 19 bases between. CDR3 size: 15 residues. In nucleotides, the CDR3 is TGTGCCAGCAGATCGACGCTCTCTTTCGTAACTGAAGCTTTCTTT. This sequence encodes CASRSTLSFVTEAFF.

The chain has TRBV4-2 and TRBJ2-5; the D is unclear. Germline CDR1 reads LGHNA; CDR2 reads YNFKEQ. Trimming took off 0 bases at V and 5 bases at J, with 7 bases between the two ends. The CDR3 length is 13 residues. This chain's CDR3 is CASSQDQRETQYF. CDR3 sequence (DNA): TGTGCCAGCAGCCAAGATCAGAGGGAGACCCAGTACTTC.

The chain recombines TRBV19 with TRBJ1-5; tentatively, D is TRBD1 (5 bases). Germline V CDR1 and CDR2: LNHDA, SQIVND (reference sequence). Trimming stripped 3 bases from V and 5 bases from J, with 11 bases between. The CDR3 runs 14 residues. The CDR3 region is CASSIGGDDQPQHF. CDR3 in DNA: TGTGCCAGTAGTATCGGAGGGGATGATCAGCCCCAGCATTTT.

The V call is TRBV7-8, the J call TRBJ2-7; 8 nucleotides agree with TRBD2. V lost 5 bases to trimming and J lost 5 bases; unmatched junction nucleotides: 11. The CDR3 contains 15 residues. Germline-derived CDR1 and CDR2 are SGHVS and FQNEAQ. CDR3 DNA sequence: TGTGCCAGCAGCCCCCCGGGAGGGGTTATCCACGAGCAGTACTTC. It is translated as CASSPPGGVIHEQYF.

This clone was counted only a few times. The CDR3 nucleotides read TGTGCCAGCTCACCAGTAGGAAGCTACGAGCAGTACTTC. Translated: CASSPVGSYEQYF. The chain combines TRBV18 with TRBJ2-7; D is uncertain. The CDR3 loop spans 13 amino acids. The V and J ends lost 2 bases and 3 bases respectively, with 8 bases between them. Germline values: CDR1 KGHSH, CDR2 LQKENI.

This clone has a single count. The chain couples TRBV28 to TRBJ2-3; D is uncertain. The germline CDR1 and CDR2 sequences are MDHEN and SYDVKM. The germline V and J ends were trimmed by 1 base and 3 bases, with 11 bases remaining between them. The CDR3 runs 15 residues. The CDR3 protein is CASSLFGTRTDTQYF. DNA of the CDR3: TGTGCCAGCAGTTTATTTGGTACAAGGACAGATACGCAGTATTTT.

The genes are TRBV2 and TRBJ2-7; a possible D gene is TRBD2 (5 bases). The CDR3 is 14 residues long. Looked up from germline, CDR1 is SNHLY and CDR2 is FYNNEI. Trimming pared 3 bases from V and 2 bases from J, leaving 11 bases between. The CDR3 protein is CASSDGGPAYEQYF. The CDR3 coding sequence is TGTGCCAGCAGTGATGGCGGGCCTGCCTACGAGCAGTACTTC.